This entry concerns a single TCR beta chain. The CDR3 spans 14 residues. Germline values: CDR1 SEHNR, CDR2 FQNEAQ (reference sequence). V shed 5 bases and J shed 5 bases, with 16 bases lying between them. Researchers took RNA transcripts and amplified the TCR beta CDR3 regions from them. TCR CDR3 regions were first amplified by RT-PCR with HTBI primers. MiXCR, run by TCRdb on the multiplex PCR reads, gives a single entry per CDR3 protein. The sample has 560,000 or so distinct CDR3 sequences; just under 20% are singletons. Enrolled ophthalmopathy patients presented with a Clinical Activity Score of at least 3, a NOSPECS grade of at least 4, and disease duration under 3 months. The data were obtained in a study of T cells in Graves' hyperthyroidism and ophthalmopathy. Study-level background: Upon initial diagnosis and before any treatment, peripheral blood was collected.

J is TRBJ2-7 and V is TRBV7-9; D is perhaps TRBD1 (6 bases). The clonotype was recovered from a man in his forties with Graves' ophthalmopathy. The sequenced sample was blood. The CDR3: CASSHREIRNEQYF. The CDR3 coding sequence is TGTGCCAGCAGCCACAGGGAAATTAGAAACGAGCAGTACTTC.